This T cell receptor (beta chain) was identified in a study of CD8 T cells in ankylosing spondylitis. About this clonotype itself: What it binds is unknown.

The study, taken as a whole, reports: A TCR beta motif made of about eight highly homologous variants seemed typical of ankylosing spondylitis blood. Matched ankylosing spondylitis synovial fluid reportedly contained a significantly enriched population of disease-linked clones. Existing reports had already noted some motif variants in reactive arthritis synovial fluid and blood. Those disease-linked clones were CD8+; they were also relatively rare in peripheral blood.

In making TCR beta libraries, quantitative 5'-RACE with molecular barcodes was used. TCRdb reanalysed the 5' RACE reads using MiXCR and keeps one entry per CDR3 protein. The sample lists under 850,000 distinct CDR3 sequences, 15% to 20% occurring once. V shed 7 bases and J 8 bases; nucleotides not matched to a gene: 17. Germline V gene sequence: CDR1 ENHRY, CDR2 SYGVKD. The CDR3 runs to 16 residues. The chain uses TRBV10-3 and TRBJ1-2; 9 bases agree with TRBD1. This TCR came from a male donor with ankylosing spondylitis. The sample was blood, either unsorted or a sorted T cell fraction (not recorded which). The CDR3 nucleotides are TGTGCCATCAACGATAGGACAGGGGTCGGCCTCGGGGGCTACACCTTC. Protein sequence: CAINDRTGVGLGGYTF.